This TCR beta chain appears in the sequencing data of a study of blood T cell repertoires in COVID-19. Germline V CDR1 and CDR2: LNHDA, SQIVND (reference sequence). V lost 7 bases and J lost 4, with 13 bases in between. This CDR3 region has 13 residues. The repertoire was sequenced with immunoSEQ multiplex PCR; TCRdb's copy has only in-frame clones and lacks some. This sample has more than 300,000 clones, with over 90% found just once. This receptor was identified in a young woman who had been exposed to COVID-19. Sequencing input: PBMCs or T cells enriched from blood (not recorded which). V gene TRBV19 combines with J gene TRBJ1-2, with D maybe TRBD1 (6 bases). The CDR3 region has the DNA TGTGCCAGTACCCTGGGCAGGGGCTATGGCTACACCTTC. Its protein is CASTLGRGYGYTF.